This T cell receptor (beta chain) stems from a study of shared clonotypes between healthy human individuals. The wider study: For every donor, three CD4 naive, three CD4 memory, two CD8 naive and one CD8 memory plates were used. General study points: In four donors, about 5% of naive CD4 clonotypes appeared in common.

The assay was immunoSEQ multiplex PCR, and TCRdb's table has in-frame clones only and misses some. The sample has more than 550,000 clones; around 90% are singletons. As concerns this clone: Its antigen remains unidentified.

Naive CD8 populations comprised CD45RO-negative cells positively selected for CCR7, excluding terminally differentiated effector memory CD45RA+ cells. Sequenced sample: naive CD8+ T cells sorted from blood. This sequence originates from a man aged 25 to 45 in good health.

The CDR3 DNA sequence: TGTGCCAGCAGCGGACACCGACAGGGACGAGAGACCCAGTACTTC. Protein: CASSGHRQGRETQYF. This sequence joins TRBV2 and TRBJ2-5, with 7 nucleotides matching TRBD1. V lost 6 bases to trimming and J lost 4 bases; unmatched junction nucleotides: 11. Germline loops: CDR1 SNHLY, CDR2 FYNNEI. CDR3 length: 15 amino acids.